Given below is one TCR beta chain in context. This sample was included in a study of shared clonotypes between healthy human individuals. Profiled with immunoSEQ multiplex PCR; TCRdb holds only in-frame clones, not every one. The sample carries 1,100,000 or so clones, around three quarters recorded once. The sample comprised memory CD4+ T cells from PBMCs. Specified subset: CD45RA-negative fraction. The origin of this receptor is a young man in good health. Some clones in this sample may be carry-over from other donors' samples.

Written as DNA, the CDR3 is TGTGCCAGCAGTTATTCCTCTACCCCGTCCGTGGGGGAGCTGTTTTTT. This gives the protein CASSYSSTPSVGELFF. V is TRBV6-5 and J is TRBJ2-2, with D uncertain. Germline V gene data show CDR1 as MNHEY and CDR2 as SVGAGI. The length of the CDR3 is 16 residues. Trimming took 3 bases from V and 8 from J, leaving 19 bases between them.